The 21 T cell receptor beta chains in this list originate from one sample, sequenced in a study of CD8+CD57+ T cells in acquired aplastic anemia. The sequenced patients had an expansion of CD8+CD57+ cells seen by flow cytometry. Profiling that covered TCR beta VDJ and CDR3 relied on genomic DNA as its template. Using its own MiXCR run on the reads, TCRdb lists one record per CDR3 protein. The sample has about 150,000 distinct CDR3 sequences; about 50% are singletons. The sample taken for sequencing was sorted CD4+, CD8+, or CD8+CD57+ T cells (not recorded which) from PBMCs. The receptors were gathered from a human donor with aplastic anemia.

V usage is TRBV7-9 and J usage is TRBJ2-2; a weak D match, TRBD1 (5 bases). Trimming left V 2 bases short and J 5 bases short, with 12 bases between. Germline V CDR1 and CDR2: SEHNR, FQNEAQ (reference sequence). The CDR3 covers 15 residues. This CDR3 is CASSLRGQVTGELFF. The DNA for the CDR3 is TGTGCCAGCAGCTTAAGGGGCCAAGTTACCGGGGAGCTGTTTTTT.

J is TRBJ1-1 and V is TRBV2; 7 bases fit TRBD1. There are 14 residues in the CDR3. V dropped 6 bases and J dropped 1; count of bases not matched to a gene: 5. Germline CDR1 SNHLY, CDR2 FYNNEI. In DNA form, the CDR3 reads TGTGCCAGCAGCGGCGACAGGGCGAACACTGAAGCTTTCTTT. Amino acids: CASSGDRANTEAFF.

This clonotype appeared a few times. The chain couples TRBV24-1 to TRBJ1-5; 9 bases agree with TRBD1. J lost 5 bases, V lost 5 bases, and 3 bases had no gene match. Germline CDR1 reads KGHDR; CDR2 reads SFDVKD. The CDR3 is 14 amino acids. For the CDR3, the DNA is TGTGCCACCAGTGGGGACAGGGCTGATCAGCCCCAGCATTTT. Translation: CATSGDRADQPQHF.

This clonotype was seen a handful of times. The chain joins TRBV24-1 to TRBJ2-5; a weak D match, TRBD2 (5 bases). Germline V gene data show CDR1 as KGHDR and CDR2 as SFDVKD. This CDR3 has 15 amino acids. The V and J ends lost 3 bases and 0 bases respectively, with 10 bases between them. The CDR3 nucleotides are TGTGCCACCAGTGATCCACTCGGGGACCAAGAGACCCAGTACTTC. Residues: CATSDPLGDQETQYF.

This clonotype was seen more than once but under ten times. The rearrangement uses TRBV29-1 and TRBJ1-3, with no clear D. Germline-derived CDR1 and CDR2 are SQVTM and ANQGSEA. V was trimmed by 5 bases and J by 0 bases, leaving 14 bases between them. There are 15 residues in the CDR3. The CDR3 region is CSVTHTSSSGNTIYF. Written as DNA, the CDR3 is TGCAGCGTTACCCATACGTCAAGCTCTGGAAACACCATATATTTT.

This chain joins TRBV15 and TRBJ2-1; 11 positions agree with TRBD2. Per germline, CDR1 LNHNV and CDR2 YYDKDF (reference sequence). Trimming cost V 0 bases and J 6 bases; bases outside gene matches: 1. There are 15 residues in the CDR3. The DNA of the CDR3 is TGTGCCACCAGCAGAGATAGCGGGGGGGCCAATGAGCAGTTCTTC. Translating it yields CATSRDSGGANEQFF. Full variable domain (rest looked up from reference TRBV15 and TRBJ2-1): DAMVIQNPRYQVTQFGKPVTLSCSQTLNHNVMYWYQQKSSQAPKLLFHYYDKDFNNEADTPDNFQSRRPNTSFCFLDIRSPGLGDTAMYLCATSRDSGGANEQFFGPGTRLTVL.

Regarding this clonotype: One end of the junction fails to match germline, which may point to a read error. The V and J genes are TRBV20-1 and TRBJ2-7; D gene ambiguous. CDR1 and CDR2 (germline): DFQATT, SNEGSKA (reference sequence). The CDR3 is made up of 12 amino acids. The CDR3 reads CSARGSSVGQTF. The CDR3 nucleotides are TGCAGTGCTAGAGGGTCCTCAGTGGGTCAGACCTTC.

Comment on this clonotype: The junction does not match germline at one end; this may be a read error. The V call is TRBV11-1, the J call TRBJ1-2; no clear D gene. Germline-derived CDR1 and CDR2 are SGHAT and FQDESV (reference sequence). The CDR3 covers 16 residues. CDR3 protein: CASSLGPEVKDYAYTF. CDR3 bases: TGTGCCAGCAGCTTGGGCCCGGAGGTAAAGGACTATGCCTACACCTTC.

This clonotype was observed at least ten times. The V and J genes are TRBV5-4 and TRBJ1-3, with D uncertain. Germline V gene data show CDR1 as SGHNT and CDR2 as YYREEE (reference sequence). The CDR3 is made up of 13 amino acids. Trimming cost V 0 bases and J 8 bases, with 9 bases left between them. The CDR3 sequence is CASSLGRADTIYF. CDR3 nucleotides: TGTGCCAGCAGCTTGGGGAGGGCGGACACCATATATTTT.

This clonotype was seen many times. The chain joins TRBV7-2 to TRBJ2-7; D might be TRBD2 (5 bases). V was shortened by 1 base and J by 3 bases, with 10 bases between the two germline ends. This CDR3 has 14 amino acids. Germline V gene sequence: CDR1 SGHTA, CDR2 FQGNSA. In DNA form, the CDR3 reads TGTGCCAGCAGCTTAGGGGTTAGCGTCTACGAGCAGTACTTC. As protein: CASSLGVSVYEQYF.

The chain couples TRBV20-1 to TRBJ1-1; the D gene is possibly TRBD1 (6 bases). CDR1 and CDR2 (germline): DFQATT, SNEGSKA (reference sequence). CDR3 length: 16 amino acids. CDR3 residues: CSQGGGRGPMNTEAFF. The CDR3 DNA follows: TGCAGCCAAGGGGGGGGCAGAGGGCCCATGAACACTGAAGCTTTCTTT.

This clonotype was detected ten times or more. The V and J genes are TRBV6-5 and TRBJ1-1; possibly TRBD1 for D (5 bases). Germline V gene data show CDR1 as MNHEY and CDR2 as SVGAGI. V was shortened by 6 bases and J by 4 bases, with 15 bases between the two germline ends. CDR3 length: 14 residues. CDR3 bases: TGTGCCAGCAGCCAGGGAGTTTTTCGCACTGAAGCTTTCTTT. Encoded protein: CASSQGVFRTEAFF.

The CDR3 DNA follows: TGTGCCAGCAGTGGGACACTCTCTGGAAACACCATATATTTT. It specifies CASSGTLSGNTIYF. The chain has TRBV2 and TRBJ1-3; weak D call: TRBD1 (5 bases). The germline V gene has CDR1 SNHLY and CDR2 FYNNEI. CDR3 size: 14 residues. V was trimmed by 4 bases and J by 0 bases, leaving 7 bases between them.

This chain links TRBV7-9 with TRBJ2-5; D may be TRBD2 (6 bases). The germline V gene encodes CDR1 SEHNR and CDR2 FQNEAQ (reference sequence). Trimming removed 4 bases from V and 5 bases from J, with 8 bases in between. This CDR3 has 12 amino acids. The CDR3 spells CASSSLAETQYF. For the CDR3, the DNA is TGTGCCAGCAGCTCTCTAGCGGAGACCCAGTACTTC.

This clonotype was recorded many times. V usage is TRBV15 and J usage is TRBJ1-1; no definite D call. The CDR3 runs to 13 residues. Germline assignment: CDR1 LNHNV and CDR2 YYDKDF (reference sequence). Between the trimmed V and J ends, which lost 0 bases and 4 bases, there was a span of 6 bases. CDR3 protein: CATSRDPSTEAFF. As DNA, the CDR3 is TGTGCCACCAGCAGAGATCCGTCCACTGAAGCTTTCTTT.

The chain links TRBV20-1 to TRBJ1-2; the D gene is possibly TRBD1 (6 bases). The ends were cut back, 5 bases at V and 2 bases at J, with 9 bases in the middle. The CDR3 is made up of 12 amino acids. Germline V CDR1 and CDR2: DFQATT, SNEGSKA (reference sequence). The CDR3 DNA follows: TGCAGTGCTGACACAGGGAACTATGGCTACACCTTC. Its translation is CSADTGNYGYTF.

The chain combines TRBV4-1 with TRBJ2-1; D not resolved. The V end lost 0 bases, the J end lost 4 bases, and 10 bases lay between the germline ends. The germline V gene has CDR1 MGHRA and CDR2 YSYEKL. This CDR3 has 15 residues. The CDR3 bases are TGCGCCAGCAGCCAAGACCGGGCTCAATACAATGAGCAGTTCTTC. It encodes CASSQDRAQYNEQFF.

The genes are TRBV5-1 and TRBJ2-7, with D maybe TRBD1 (5 bases). The CDR3 contains 13 residues. The V and J ends lost 0 bases and 6 bases respectively, with 10 bases between them. Germline loops: CDR1 SGHRS, CDR2 YFSETQ. The CDR3 is CASSLVAGLEQYF. CDR3 bases: TGCGCCAGCAGCTTGGTGGCAGGGCTCGAGCAGTACTTC.

This clonotype was picked up a small number of times. The chain uses TRBV7-3 and TRBJ2-5, with 7 bases lining up with TRBD2. Germline V gives CDR1 SGHTA, CDR2 FQGTGA. The CDR3 length is 14 residues. J was trimmed by 4 bases and V by 1 base; bases with no gene match: 3. CDR3 sequence: CASSLRGGRETQYF. Here the CDR3 DNA reads TGTGCCAGCAGCTTAAGGGGCGGGAGAGAGACCCAGTACTTC.

CDR3 coding DNA: TGCAGTGCTCTCCGCAGGCGGGGCAGCTCCTACGAGCAGTACTTC. It yields the protein CSALRRRGSSYEQYF. V usage is TRBV20-1 and J usage is TRBJ2-7; tentatively, D is TRBD2 (6 bases). CDR3 length equals 15 residues. V lost 5 bases to trimming and J lost 0 bases, with 17 bases between them. The germline V gene has CDR1 DFQATT and CDR2 SNEGSKA (reference sequence).

This clonotype has at least ten counts. The V and J genes are TRBV7-2 and TRBJ2-7; TRBD2 is a possible D gene (6 bases). The CDR3 loop spans 15 amino acids. The germline CDR1 and CDR2 sequences are SGHTA and FQGNSA. Trimming left V 1 base short and J 3 bases short, with 13 bases between. The CDR3 coding sequence is TGTGCCAGCAGCTTAGAAAGGGGACTGAACTACGAGCAGTACTTC. Amino acids: CASSLERGLNYEQYF.